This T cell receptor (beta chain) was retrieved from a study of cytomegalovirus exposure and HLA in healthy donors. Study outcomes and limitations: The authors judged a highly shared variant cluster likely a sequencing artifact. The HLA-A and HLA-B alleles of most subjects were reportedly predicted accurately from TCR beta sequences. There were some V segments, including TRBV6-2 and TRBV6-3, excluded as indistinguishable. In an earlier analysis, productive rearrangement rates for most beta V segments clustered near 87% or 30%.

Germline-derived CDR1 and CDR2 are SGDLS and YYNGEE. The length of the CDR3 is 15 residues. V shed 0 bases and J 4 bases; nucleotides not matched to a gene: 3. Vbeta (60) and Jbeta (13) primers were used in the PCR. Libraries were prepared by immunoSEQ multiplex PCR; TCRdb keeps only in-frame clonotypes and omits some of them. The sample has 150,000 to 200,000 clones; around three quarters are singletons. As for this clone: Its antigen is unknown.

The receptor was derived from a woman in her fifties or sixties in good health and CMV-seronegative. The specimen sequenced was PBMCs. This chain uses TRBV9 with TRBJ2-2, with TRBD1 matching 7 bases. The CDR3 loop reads CASSVAGQITGELFF. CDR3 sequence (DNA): TGTGCCAGCAGCGTAGCGGGACAGATCACCGGGGAGCTGTTTTTT.